Listed below are T cell receptor beta chains from one sample, sequenced in a study of T cells in Graves' hyperthyroidism and ophthalmopathy. TCRdb independently ran MiXCR on the multiplex PCR reads; one entry per CDR3 protein. The sample lists roughly 500,000 distinct CDR3 sequences, over 11% occurring once. Sequencing was performed on blood. These TCRs come from a woman aged 25 to 39 with Graves' hyperthyroidism that later progressed to Graves' ophthalmopathy. CDR3s include the opening cysteine and the closing phenylalanine or tryptophan. Each record gives: J gene, V gene, clone size, D gene, CDR3 DNA, CDR3 protein. The D gene is left open where the match is weak. Size is stated for part of the rows, as once, few or many counts, or as a class when the clone is expanded.

j_call: TRBJ2-5
v_call: TRBV6-1
clone_size: NA
d_call: TRBD2
cdr3_nt: TGTGCCAGCAGTGAGTGGGGGACTAGCGGTACATTCGTGGAGACCCAGTACTTC
cdr3_aa: CASSEWGTSGTFVETQYF

j_call: TRBJ1-4
v_call: TRBV6-5
clone_size: NA
d_call: NA
cdr3_nt: TGTGCCAGCAGTTACAGGGGTCCCAATGAAAAACTGTTTTTT
cdr3_aa: CASSYRGPNEKLFF

j_call: TRBJ1-5
v_call: TRBV6-2/TRBV6-3
clone_size: many
d_call: NA
cdr3_nt: TGTGCCAGCAGGTCCAGCGATCAGCCCCAGCATTTT
cdr3_aa: CASRSSDQPQHF

j_call: TRBJ2-2
v_call: TRBV19
clone_size: NA
d_call: TRBD2
cdr3_nt: TGTGCCAGTAGATATCCCCCGGGAGGGGACACCGGGGAGCTGTTTTTT
cdr3_aa: CASRYPPGGDTGELFF

j_call: TRBJ1-3
v_call: TRBV3-1
clone_size: few
d_call: NA
cdr3_nt: TGTGCCAGCAGCCAAGAGACCGTCTCTGGAAACACCATATATTTT
cdr3_aa: CASSQETVSGNTIYF

j_call: TRBJ1-5
v_call: TRBV28
clone_size: many
d_call: NA
cdr3_nt: TGTGCCAGCAGACAGGGAGGCCCTCAGCCCCAGCATTTT
cdr3_aa: CASRQGGPQPQHF

j_call: TRBJ2-4
v_call: TRBV7-9
clone_size: many
d_call: NA
cdr3_nt: TGTGCCAGCAGCTTAGGGGATATAGCCAAAAACATTCAGTACTTC
cdr3_aa: CASSLGDIAKNIQYF

j_call: TRBJ1-2
v_call: TRBV29-1
clone_size: NA
d_call: NA
cdr3_nt: TGCAGCGTTGTATCCCCAGGGGATGGCTACACCTTC
cdr3_aa: CSVVSPGDGYTF

j_call: TRBJ2-7
v_call: TRBV9
clone_size: NA
d_call: NA
cdr3_nt: TGTGCCAGCAGCGTAGATGGCTTCTCCTACGAGCAGTACTTC
cdr3_aa: CASSVDGFSYEQYF

j_call: TRBJ1-1
v_call: TRBV28
clone_size: few
d_call: TRBD1
cdr3_nt: TGTGCCAGCAGTTTAACAGGGGGAGCCCTAGAAGCTTTCTTT
cdr3_aa: CASSLTGGALEAFF

j_call: TRBJ1-5
v_call: TRBV28
clone_size: many
d_call: NA
cdr3_nt: TGTGCCAGCAGAAAGAGGGGGAGCGGTCAGCCCCAGCATTTT
cdr3_aa: CASRKRGSGQPQHF

j_call: TRBJ2-1
v_call: TRBV7-6
clone_size: NA
d_call: TRBD1
cdr3_nt: TGTGCCAGCAGCTTCCTGTACAGGGGCTCCTACAATGAGCAGTTCTTC
cdr3_aa: CASSFLYRGSYNEQFF

j_call: TRBJ1-2
v_call: TRBV30
clone_size: many
d_call: TRBD1
cdr3_nt: TGTGCCTGGGACCTCCGAGACAGGGGGAACTATGGCTACACCTTC
cdr3_aa: CAWDLRDRGNYGYTF

j_call: TRBJ2-1
v_call: TRBV19
clone_size: many
d_call: TRBD2
cdr3_nt: TGTGCCAGTAACGCTTGGGCTAGCGGGAGTAATGAGCAGTTCTTC
cdr3_aa: CASNAWASGSNEQFF

j_call: TRBJ2-1
v_call: TRBV19
clone_size: few
d_call: NA
cdr3_nt: TGTGCCAGTACCTCGACAGGAGGGCGTTCCAATGAGCAGTTCTTC
cdr3_aa: CASTSTGGRSNEQFF

j_call: TRBJ1-2
v_call: TRBV10-3
clone_size: many
d_call: TRBD1
cdr3_nt: TGTGCCATCAGTGCAACAGGGGCCTATGGCTACACCTTC
cdr3_aa: CAISATGAYGYTF

j_call: TRBJ2-7
v_call: TRBV19
clone_size: NA
d_call: NA
cdr3_nt: TGTGCCAGTAGTGTGGCAGGTCTAACCTACGAGCAGTACTTC
cdr3_aa: CASSVAGLTYEQYF

j_call: TRBJ2-7
v_call: TRBV30
clone_size: many
d_call: NA
cdr3_nt: TGTGCCTGGAACCCGGGACTGGTGACCTACGAGCAGTACTTC
cdr3_aa: CAWNPGLVTYEQYF

j_call: TRBJ2-2
v_call: TRBV30
clone_size: many
d_call: TRBD2
cdr3_nt: TGTGCCTGGACGGGACCGGGACTAATGGCCGGGGAGCTGTTTTTT
cdr3_aa: CAWTGPGLMAGELFF

j_call: TRBJ2-1
v_call: TRBV28
clone_size: many
d_call: TRBD2
cdr3_nt: TGTGCCAGCAGTTCTGGGACTAGCGCGAGCTCCTACAATGAGCAGTTCTTC
cdr3_aa: CASSSGTSASSYNEQFF

j_call: TRBJ2-5
v_call: TRBV29-1
clone_size: many
d_call: TRBD2
cdr3_nt: TGCAGCGTTGAACGAGGGACTAGCATAGAGACCCAGTACTTC
cdr3_aa: CSVERGTSIETQYF

j_call: TRBJ1-1
v_call: TRBV19
clone_size: many
d_call: NA
cdr3_nt: TGTGCCAGTAGGATCAGGGCAAACACTGAAGCTTTCTTT
cdr3_aa: CASRIRANTEAFF

j_call: TRBJ2-3
v_call: TRBV11-2
clone_size: many
d_call: TRBD1
cdr3_nt: TGTGCCAGCAGCCGACCGGGACAGGGGGCAGATACGCAGTATTTT
cdr3_aa: CASSRPGQGADTQYF

j_call: TRBJ2-7
v_call: TRBV5-1
clone_size: NA
d_call: TRBD2
cdr3_nt: TGCGCCAGCAGCTTGGTTGGTAGGGCTAGCGGGGAATACGAGCAGTACTTC
cdr3_aa: CASSLVGRASGEYEQYF

j_call: TRBJ2-1
v_call: TRBV20-1
clone_size: many
d_call: NA
cdr3_nt: TGCAGTGCTAGGGGCTGGTACAACAATGAGCAGTTCTTC
cdr3_aa: CSARGWYNNEQFF

j_call: TRBJ2-7
v_call: TRBV18
clone_size: NA
d_call: NA
cdr3_nt: TGTGCCAGCTCACCCTCCTGGTCCTACGAGCAGTACTTC
cdr3_aa: CASSPSWSYEQYF

j_call: TRBJ2-3
v_call: TRBV18
clone_size: many
d_call: NA
cdr3_nt: TGTGCCAGCTCAGGGGATACGCAGTATTTT
cdr3_aa: CASSGDTQYF

j_call: TRBJ2-1
v_call: TRBV7-8
clone_size: many
d_call: NA
cdr3_nt: TGTGCCAGCAGCTTAGGGATGGTTCGTCAGCAGTTCTTC
cdr3_aa: CASSLGMVRQQFF

j_call: TRBJ2-5
v_call: TRBV30
clone_size: NA
d_call: NA
cdr3_nt: TGTGCCTGGAGTAGACTAACGGGAGTCGTCGAGACCCAGTACTTC
cdr3_aa: CAWSRLTGVVETQYF

j_call: TRBJ2-5
v_call: TRBV28
clone_size: many
d_call: TRBD1
cdr3_nt: TGTGCCAGCAACGAGGGGGCAGAAGAGACCCAGTACTTC
cdr3_aa: CASNEGAEETQYF

j_call: TRBJ1-6
v_call: TRBV9
clone_size: many
d_call: NA
cdr3_nt: TGTGCCAGCAGCGTAGGTGACGGGGCTATTAATTCACCCCTCCACTTT
cdr3_aa: CASSVGDGAINSPLHF

j_call: TRBJ1-1
v_call: TRBV27
clone_size: many
d_call: NA
cdr3_nt: TGTGCCAGCAGCGGACAGTCGAACACTGAAGCTTTCTTT
cdr3_aa: CASSGQSNTEAFF

j_call: TRBJ2-7
v_call: TRBV7-6
clone_size: few
d_call: NA
cdr3_nt: TGTGCCAGCAGCTTGAGTTTAGGCCTAGCCGCCTACGAGCAGTACTTC
cdr3_aa: CASSLSLGLAAYEQYF

j_call: TRBJ2-7
v_call: TRBV19
clone_size: NA
d_call: TRBD2
cdr3_nt: TGTGCCAGTAGTATGGGGGGGGGGAGGGCCGAAGAGCAGTACTTC
cdr3_aa: CASSMGGGRAEEQYF

j_call: TRBJ1-2
v_call: TRBV6-1
clone_size: few
d_call: NA
cdr3_nt: TGTGCCAGCGACGTCGGAGGGGGTGAGGGCTACACCTTC
cdr3_aa: CASDVGGGEGYTF

j_call: TRBJ2-1
v_call: TRBV7-2
clone_size: NA
d_call: TRBD2
cdr3_nt: TGTGCCAGCAGCTTTAGCGGGTATGAGCAGTTCTTC
cdr3_aa: CASSFSGYEQFF

j_call: TRBJ2-1
v_call: TRBV6-1
clone_size: many
d_call: TRBD1
cdr3_nt: TGTGCCAGCAGTAAGGGACAGGGAGCCCGCAATGAGCAGTTCTTC
cdr3_aa: CASSKGQGARNEQFF

j_call: TRBJ2-7
v_call: TRBV11-3
clone_size: many
d_call: NA
cdr3_nt: TGTGCCAGCAGCCGGGAGCATGAGACAGGCGCCTACGAGCAGTACTTC
cdr3_aa: CASSREHETGAYEQYF

j_call: TRBJ2-3
v_call: TRBV7-3
clone_size: NA
d_call: TRBD1
cdr3_nt: TGTGCCAGCAGCCCCATGCAGGACAGGGGGCGAGGGGATACGCAGTATTTT
cdr3_aa: CASSPMQDRGRGDTQYF

j_call: TRBJ1-3
v_call: TRBV28
clone_size: few
d_call: TRBD1
cdr3_nt: TGTGCCAGCTGGGACAGGGCTTCTGGAAACACCATATATTTT
cdr3_aa: CASWDRASGNTIYF

j_call: TRBJ2-7
v_call: TRBV11-2
clone_size: many
d_call: NA
cdr3_nt: TGTGCCAGCAGTGTCCTCGCAGCGGTCCACGAGCAGTACTTC
cdr3_aa: CASSVLAAVHEQYF

j_call: TRBJ2-1
v_call: TRBV11-2
clone_size: many
d_call: NA
cdr3_nt: TGTGCCAGCAGCCCCCCCTCTAGGGGGGGCTACAATGAGCAGTTCTTC
cdr3_aa: CASSPPSRGGYNEQFF

j_call: TRBJ2-5
v_call: TRBV29-1
clone_size: many
d_call: NA
cdr3_nt: TGCAGCGTTGTAGGTCCCCAAGGGCAGGAGACCCAGTACTTC
cdr3_aa: CSVVGPQGQETQYF

j_call: TRBJ2-7
v_call: TRBV30
clone_size: few
d_call: NA
cdr3_nt: TGTGCCTGGAGTTTCGAAGTGTCCTACGAGCAGTACTTC
cdr3_aa: CAWSFEVSYEQYF

j_call: TRBJ2-1
v_call: TRBV12-3/TRBV12-4
clone_size: many
d_call: TRBD2
cdr3_nt: TGTGCCAGCAGATCTACCGGACTAGCGGGAGGGGGTGAGCAGTTCTTC
cdr3_aa: CASRSTGLAGGGEQFF

j_call: TRBJ2-1
v_call: TRBV5-1
clone_size: many
d_call: TRBD2
cdr3_nt: TGCGCCAGCAGCTTGGAGCGGGAGGGTATCGATGAGCAGTTCTTC
cdr3_aa: CASSLEREGIDEQFF

j_call: TRBJ2-7
v_call: TRBV2
clone_size: NA
d_call: TRBD2
cdr3_nt: TGTGCCACGGTTATGGCTAGCGGGGCCGGCGGGAGACCGCACGAGCAGTACTTC
cdr3_aa: CATVMASGAGGRPHEQYF

j_call: TRBJ2-1
v_call: TRBV9
clone_size: many
d_call: NA
cdr3_nt: TGTGCCAGCAGCCCAGGCAGCTGGGTTGGGTACAATGAGCAGTTCTTC
cdr3_aa: CASSPGSWVGYNEQFF

j_call: TRBJ1-1
v_call: TRBV20-1
clone_size: NA
d_call: NA
cdr3_nt: TGCAGTGCTAGAGATAACCGGAACACTGAAGCTTTCTTT
cdr3_aa: CSARDNRNTEAFF